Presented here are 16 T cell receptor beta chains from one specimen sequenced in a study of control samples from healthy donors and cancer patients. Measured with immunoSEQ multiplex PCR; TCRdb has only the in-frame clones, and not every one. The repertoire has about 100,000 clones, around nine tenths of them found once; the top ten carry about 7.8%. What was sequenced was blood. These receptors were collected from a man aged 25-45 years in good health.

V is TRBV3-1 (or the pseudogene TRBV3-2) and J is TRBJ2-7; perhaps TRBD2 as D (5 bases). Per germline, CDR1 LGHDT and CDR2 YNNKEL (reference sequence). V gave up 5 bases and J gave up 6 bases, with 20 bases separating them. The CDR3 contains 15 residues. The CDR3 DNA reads TGTGCCAGCAGCGAAACTAGGGAGAAGTTCATCGAGCAGTACTTC. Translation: CASSETREKFIEQYF.

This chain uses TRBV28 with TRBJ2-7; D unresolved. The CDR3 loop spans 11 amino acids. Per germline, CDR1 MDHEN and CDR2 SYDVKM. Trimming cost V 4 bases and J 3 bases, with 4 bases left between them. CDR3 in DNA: TGTGCCAGCAGTTCCCGCTACGAGCAGTACTTC. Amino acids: CASSSRYEQYF. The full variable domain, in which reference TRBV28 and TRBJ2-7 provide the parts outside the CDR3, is DVKVTQSSRYLVKRTGEKVFLECVQDMDHENMFWYRQDPGLGLRLIYFSYDVKMKEKGDIPEGYSVSREKKERFSLILESASTNQTSMYLCASSSRYEQYFGPGTRLTVT.

The CDR3 sequence: CASSSMGYGRVSDTQYF. CDR3 nucleotides: TGTGCCAGCAGTTCAATGGGGTACGGGAGGGTCTCAGATACGCAGTATTTT. The chain employs TRBV27 and TRBJ2-3, with TRBD2 matching 8 bases. With V trimmed by 4 bases and J by 4 bases, 13 bases remained unmatched. CDR3 length: 17 residues. Germline CDR1 is MNHEY and CDR2 is SMNVEV (reference sequence).

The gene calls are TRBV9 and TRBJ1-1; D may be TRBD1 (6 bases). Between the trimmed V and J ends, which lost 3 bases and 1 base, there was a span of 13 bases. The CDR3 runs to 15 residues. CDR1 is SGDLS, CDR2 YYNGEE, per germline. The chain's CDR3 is CASSDNRAGNTEAFF. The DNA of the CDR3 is TGTGCCAGCAGCGATAACAGGGCCGGGAACACTGAAGCTTTCTTT.

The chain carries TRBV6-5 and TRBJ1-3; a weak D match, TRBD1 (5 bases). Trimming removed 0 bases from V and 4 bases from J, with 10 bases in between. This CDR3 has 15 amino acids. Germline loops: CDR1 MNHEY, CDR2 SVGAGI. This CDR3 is CASSYSAAGGNTIYF. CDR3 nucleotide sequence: TGTGCCAGCAGTTACTCGGCGGCAGGGGGAAACACCATATATTTT.

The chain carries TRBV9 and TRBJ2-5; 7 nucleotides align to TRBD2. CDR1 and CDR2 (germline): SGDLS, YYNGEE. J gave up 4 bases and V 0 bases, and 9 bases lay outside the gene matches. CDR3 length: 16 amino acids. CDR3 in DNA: TGTGCCAGCAGCGTAGGCCCCCTAGCGGTGACAGAGACCCAGTACTTC. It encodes CASSVGPLAVTETQYF.

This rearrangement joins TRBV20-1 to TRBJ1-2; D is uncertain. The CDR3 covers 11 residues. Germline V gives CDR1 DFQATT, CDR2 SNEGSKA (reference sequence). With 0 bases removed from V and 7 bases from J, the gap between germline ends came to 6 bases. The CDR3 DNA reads TGCAGTGCTAGAGAGGCGGGTGGCTACACCTTC. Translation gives CSAREAGGYTF.

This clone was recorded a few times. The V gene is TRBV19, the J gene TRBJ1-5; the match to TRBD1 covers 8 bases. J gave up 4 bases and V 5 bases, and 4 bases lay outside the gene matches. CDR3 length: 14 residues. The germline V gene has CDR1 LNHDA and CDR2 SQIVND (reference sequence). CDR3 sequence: CASSGQGPNQPQHF. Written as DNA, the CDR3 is TGTGCCAGTAGTGGACAGGGTCCTAATCAGCCCCAGCATTTT.

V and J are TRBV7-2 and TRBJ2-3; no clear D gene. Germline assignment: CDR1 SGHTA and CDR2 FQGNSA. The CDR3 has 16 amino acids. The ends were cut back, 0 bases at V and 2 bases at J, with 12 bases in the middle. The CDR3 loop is CASSLAGLMVTDTQYF. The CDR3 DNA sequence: TGTGCCAGCAGCTTAGCAGGGTTAATGGTCACAGATACGCAGTATTTT.

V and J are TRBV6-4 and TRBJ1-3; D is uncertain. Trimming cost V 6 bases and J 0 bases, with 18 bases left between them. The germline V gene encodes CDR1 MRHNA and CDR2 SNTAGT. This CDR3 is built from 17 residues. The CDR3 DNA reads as TGTGCCAGCAGGCGGTGGGCAGGCGTAAGCTCTGGAAACACCATATATTTT. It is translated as CASRRWAGVSSGNTIYF.

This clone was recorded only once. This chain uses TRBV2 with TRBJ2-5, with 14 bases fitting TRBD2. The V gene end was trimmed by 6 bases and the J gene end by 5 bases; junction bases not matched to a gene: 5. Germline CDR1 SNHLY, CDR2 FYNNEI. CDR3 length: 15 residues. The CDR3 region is CASRGTSGGSETQYF. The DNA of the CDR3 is TGTGCCAGCAGAGGGACTAGCGGGGGATCGGAGACCCAGTACTTC.

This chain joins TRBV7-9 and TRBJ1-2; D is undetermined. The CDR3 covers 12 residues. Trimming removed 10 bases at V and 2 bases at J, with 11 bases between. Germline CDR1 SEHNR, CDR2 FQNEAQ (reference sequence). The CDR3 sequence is CATGVRNYGYTF. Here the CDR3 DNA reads TGTGCCACCGGAGTGAGAAACTATGGCTACACCTTC.

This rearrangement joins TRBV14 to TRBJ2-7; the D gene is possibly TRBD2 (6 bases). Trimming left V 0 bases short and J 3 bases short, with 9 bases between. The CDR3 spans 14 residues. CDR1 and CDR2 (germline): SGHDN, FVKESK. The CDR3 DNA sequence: TGTGCCAGCAGCCAAGACGGGGGAGGCTACGAGCAGTACTTC. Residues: CASSQDGGGYEQYF. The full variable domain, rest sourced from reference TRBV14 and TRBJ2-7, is EAGVTQFPSHSVIEKGQTVTLRCDPISGHDNLYWYRRVMGKEIKFLLHFVKESKQDESGMPNNRFLAERTGGTYSTLKVQPAELEDSGVYFCASSQDGGGYEQYFGPGTRLTVT.

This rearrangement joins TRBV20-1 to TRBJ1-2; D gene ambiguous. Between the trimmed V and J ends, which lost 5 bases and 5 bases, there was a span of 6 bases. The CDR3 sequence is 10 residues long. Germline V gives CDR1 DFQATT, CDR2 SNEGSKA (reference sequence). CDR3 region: CSAFRYGYTF. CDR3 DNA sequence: TGCAGTGCTTTTCGTTATGGCTACACCTTC.

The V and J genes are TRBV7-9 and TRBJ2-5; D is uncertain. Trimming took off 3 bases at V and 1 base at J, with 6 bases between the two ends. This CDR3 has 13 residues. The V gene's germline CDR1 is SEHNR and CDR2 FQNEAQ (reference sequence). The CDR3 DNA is TGTGCCAGCAGCTTCAGCATCCAAGAGACCCAGTACTTC. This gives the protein CASSFSIQETQYF.

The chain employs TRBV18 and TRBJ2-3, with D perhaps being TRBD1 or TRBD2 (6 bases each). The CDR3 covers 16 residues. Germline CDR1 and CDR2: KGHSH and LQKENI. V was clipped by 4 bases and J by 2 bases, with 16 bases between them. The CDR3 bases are TGTGCCAGCTCACAACCGTGGCGGGACAACACAGATACGCAGTATTTT. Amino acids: CASSQPWRDNTDTQYF.